Following are 24 T cell receptor beta chains from one sample sequenced in a study of CD8+ T cells in alopecia areata. In each case, RNA was isolated and then reverse transcribed into cDNA as the sequencing template. The data were produced by immunoSEQ multiplex PCR, yet TCRdb's version contains in-frame clones alone and is incomplete. Seen here are some 190,000 clones, 40% to 65% observed once, and the top ten hold 10%. This sample's treatment: oral pan-JAK inhibitor, 5-10 mg twice daily. This material consisted of CD8+ T cells sorted from blood, taken at week 52, from a patient treated with tofacitinib. The source of these receptors is a human donor with alopecia areata.

The rearrangement links TRBV7-8 to TRBJ2-1; D is undetermined. Trimming stripped 5 bases from V and 0 bases from J, with 11 bases between. The CDR3 has 15 residues. Germline V gene sequence: CDR1 SGHVS, CDR2 FQNEAQ. The DNA of the CDR3 is TGTGCCAGCAGCCTCGGTCCCAGCTCCTACAATGAGCAGTTCTTC. Protein: CASSLGPSSYNEQFF.

The V and J genes are TRBV6-1 and TRBJ2-1; possible D gene TRBD2, 6 bases. Deletions cut 1 base from V and 4 bases from J, with 8 bases between. The CDR3 is 14 amino acids. Germline assignment: CDR1 MNHNS and CDR2 SASEGT. CDR3: CASSEVGGYNEQFF. The CDR3 DNA sequence: TGTGCCAGCAGTGAAGTTGGAGGGTACAATGAGCAGTTCTTC.

The chain recombines TRBV11-2 with TRBJ2-5; 11 nucleotides line up with TRBD1. The V gene end was trimmed by 5 bases and the J gene end by 4 bases; junction bases not matched to a gene: 6. Germline loops: CDR1 SGHAT, CDR2 FQNNGV. This CDR3 region has 15 residues. DNA for the CDR3: TGTGCCAGCAGCCCCCGAGGGACAGGGGGAGAGACCCAGTACTTC. Its protein is CASSPRGTGGETQYF.

V usage is TRBV7-9 and J usage is TRBJ1-6; D is unresolved. CDR3 length equals 15 residues. V was pared by 2 bases and J by 7 bases, with 12 bases between. Germline V gene sequence: CDR1 SEHNR, CDR2 FQNEAQ (reference sequence). The CDR3 bases are TGTGCCAGCAGCTTACGTGAAGATACCAATTCACCCCTCCACTTT. This translates into CASSLREDTNSPLHF. The variable domain in full, with the rest retrieved from reference TRBV7-9 and TRBJ1-6, is DTGVSQNPRHKITKRGQNVTFRCDPISEHNRLYWYRQTLGQGPEFLTYFQNEAQLEKSRLLSDRFSAERPKGSFSTLEIQRTEQGDSAMYLCASSLREDTNSPLHFGNGTRLTVT.

CDR3 nucleotide sequence: TGTGCCAGCCGGCAGAGTCACGAAGCTTTCTTT. It is translated as CASRQSHEAFF. The rearrangement uses TRBV2 and TRBJ1-1; D unresolved. This CDR3 region has 11 residues. Between the trimmed V and J ends, which lost 8 bases and 8 bases, there was a span of 12 bases. Germline V gene lookup returns CDR1 SNHLY and CDR2 FYNNEI.

This chain uses TRBV13 with TRBJ2-1; D is uncertain. The germline CDR1 and CDR2 sequences are PRHDT and FYEKMQ (reference sequence). Trimming shortened V by 5 bases and J by 6 bases, and 11 bases separated the two germline ends. There are 13 residues in the CDR3. The CDR3 region has the DNA TGTGCCAGCAGCCCCCCTGTGGTCAATGAGCAGTTCTTC. Residues: CASSPPVVNEQFF.

The genes are TRBV11-2 and TRBJ1-1, with 7 bases aligning to TRBD1. The ends lost 5 bases at V and 10 bases at J; junction bases unmatched: 10. This CDR3 contains 13 residues. Germline V gene lookup returns CDR1 SGHAT and CDR2 FQNNGV. CDR3 protein: CASSRTRDSGAFF. The CDR3 DNA reads TGTGCCAGCAGCCGTACCCGGGACAGTGGAGCTTTCTTT.

The V gene is TRBV30, the J gene TRBJ2-7; no firm D call. The CDR3 extends over 13 amino acids. Trimming pared 3 bases from V and 3 bases from J, leaving 12 bases between. The germline V gene has CDR1 GTSNPN and CDR2 SVGIG (reference sequence). CDR3: CAWSADTYYEQYF. In DNA, the CDR3 is TGTGCCTGGAGCGCAGACACGTACTACGAGCAGTACTTC.

The chain carries TRBV2 and TRBJ2-1; the D gene could be TRBD1 or TRBD2 (6 bases each). The CDR3 totals 17 residues. Germline-derived CDR1 and CDR2 are SNHLY and FYNNEI. Trimming took off 6 bases at V and 4 bases at J, with 22 bases between the two ends. The CDR3 reads CASRSFGGGQTYNEQFF. DNA of the CDR3: TGTGCCAGCAGGTCCTTTGGAGGGGGGCAGACATACAATGAGCAGTTCTTC.

The chain recombines TRBV7-9 with TRBJ2-1, with D perhaps matching TRBD2 (5 bases). Germline lookup yields CDR1 SEHNR and CDR2 FQNEAQ (reference sequence). This CDR3 contains 16 residues. The V end was cut by 7 bases, the J end by 1 base, with 17 bases between. The CDR3 here is CASIGEPPRSYNEQFF. CDR3 nucleotides: TGTGCCAGCATCGGGGAACCTCCTCGGTCCTACAATGAGCAGTTCTTC.

The chain is built from TRBV6-5 and TRBJ1-2; D not resolved. CDR1 is MNHEY, CDR2 SVGAGI, per germline. The CDR3 totals 10 residues. The V end lost 8 bases, the J end lost 6 bases, and 7 bases lay between the germline ends. CDR3 sequence (DNA): TGTGCCAGCGGAGTTGATGGCTACACCTTC. Residues: CASGVDGYTF.

In this sample, this clone turned up a few times. The V gene is TRBV5-1, the J gene TRBJ2-5; 12 bases are shared with TRBD1. Germline CDR1 SGHRS, CDR2 YFSETQ. The V and J ends lost 2 bases and 5 bases, in that order; junction bases with no gene match: 10. This CDR3 spans 17 amino acids. The CDR3 nucleotides are TGCGCCAGCAGCTTACTAAGGGACAGGGGGCCCAGGGAGACCCAGTACTTC. It is translated as CASSLLRDRGPRETQYF.

The rearrangement joins TRBV27 to TRBJ2-5, with TRBD1 as a possible D gene (6 bases). The CDR3 consists of 14 residues. CDR1 and CDR2 from the germline V gene are MNHEY and SMNVEV (reference sequence). Trimming removed 3 bases from V and 4 bases from J, with 12 bases in between. This CDR3 reads CASSFTGPRETQYF. For the CDR3, the DNA is TGTGCCAGCAGTTTTACAGGGCCCCGAGAGACCCAGTACTTC.

This clone was observed a handful of times. At one of its ends the junction is not consistent with the germline gene, which may arise from a read error. The chain carries TRBV7-7 and TRBJ2-5; D unresolved. The CDR3 spans 13 residues. CDR1 and CDR2 (germline): SSHAT, FNYEAQ (reference sequence). The DNA of the CDR3 is TGTGCTAGCAGCGCGCACTATGGAGAGACCCAGTACTTC. Protein: CASSAHYGETQYF.

This clone has just a few counts. The J gene is TRBJ1-1, the V gene TRBV4-2; maybe TRBD1 (6 bases). Germline assignment: CDR1 LGHNA and CDR2 YNFKEQ. The CDR3 totals 14 residues. Trimming removed 5 bases from V and 7 bases from J, with 17 bases in between. CDR3 DNA sequence: TGTGCCAGCAGCACTGATAGCAGGGGCGGTGAAGCTTTCTTT. It is translated as CASSTDSRGGEAFF.

The chain links TRBV7-8 to TRBJ2-3, with 7 bases aligning to TRBD2. The CDR3 loop spans 16 amino acids. After removal of 1 base from V and 3 bases from J, the junction contained 7 bases not matched to a gene. The germline V gene has CDR1 SGHVS and CDR2 FQNEAQ. The CDR3: CASSLVQRGLTDTQYF. CDR3 coding DNA: TGTGCCAGCAGCTTAGTGCAGCGGGGCCTTACAGATACGCAGTATTTT.

The chain has TRBV5-6 and TRBJ1-1; the D gene is possibly TRBD1 (5 bases). CDR1 and CDR2 from the germline V gene are SGHDT and YYEEEE. CDR3 length equals 13 residues. Trimming removed 3 bases from V and 8 bases from J, with 14 bases in between. DNA for the CDR3: TGTGCCAGCAGCTCCCGGGACCCGAGGGAAGCTTTCTTT. The encoded protein is CASSSRDPREAFF.

This sequence joins TRBV2 and TRBJ2-5; D is unclear. Per germline, CDR1 SNHLY and CDR2 FYNNEI. Deletions cut 2 bases from V and 2 bases from J, with 9 bases between. The CDR3 sequence is 14 residues long. In DNA form, the CDR3 reads TGTGCCAGCAGTGAAAGGACGCCTCAAGAGACCCAGTACTTC. Translation gives CASSERTPQETQYF.

As concerns this clone: The sample carries other DNA sequences with the same CDR3. The CDR3 sequence: CASSYSSRASYEQYF. DNA of the CDR3: TGTGCCAGCAGTTACTCATCGAGGGCTTCCTACGAGCAGTACTTC. V usage is TRBV6-5 and J usage is TRBJ2-7, with D possibly TRBD2 on 5 matching bases. The CDR3 is 15 residues long. V was shortened by 0 bases and J by 1 base, with 10 bases between the two germline ends. CDR1 and CDR2 (germline): MNHEY, SVGAGI.

The chain carries TRBV6-5 and TRBJ1-5; 9 bases match TRBD1. With V trimmed by 5 bases and J by 6 bases, 2 bases remained unmatched. Germline V gives CDR1 MNHEY, CDR2 SVGAGI. This CDR3 region has 13 residues. CDR3 sequence reads: CASSKQGAQPQHF. CDR3 in DNA: TGTGCCAGCAGTAAACAGGGGGCTCAGCCCCAGCATTTT.

This clone occurred a few times. The genes are TRBV4-3 and TRBJ2-2; 12 bases are a match to TRBD2. Per the germline V gene, CDR1 is LGHNA and CDR2 is YSLEER. The J segment lost 8 bases and the V segment lost 1 base, leaving 2 bases of the junction unmatched. The CDR3 spans 15 residues. The DNA for the CDR3 is TGCGCCAGCAGCCAAGGACTAGCGGGGGCGGGGGAGCTGTTTTTT. Amino acid sequence: CASSQGLAGAGELFF.

The V gene is TRBV13, the J gene TRBJ1-1, with D perhaps TRBD1 (5 bases). CDR1 is PRHDT and CDR2 is FYEKMQ in the germline V gene (reference sequence). The CDR3 totals 13 residues. Trimming left V 10 bases short and J 2 bases short, with 14 bases between. The CDR3 DNA is TGTGCCACCCCGGGACCCCAAAACACTGAAGCTTTCTTT. It codes for CATPGPQNTEAFF.

This clone was counted at least ten times. The chain combines TRBV7-9 with TRBJ1-5, with a tentative D call TRBD1 (5 bases). The V and J ends lost 4 bases and 4 bases respectively, with 5 bases between them. CDR3 length: 12 residues. Germline values: CDR1 SEHNR, CDR2 FQNEAQ (reference sequence). CDR3 region: CASSSGNQPQHF. For the CDR3, the DNA is TGTGCCAGCAGCTCAGGGAATCAGCCCCAGCATTTT.

The genes are TRBV27 and TRBJ2-3; perhaps TRBD1 as D (5 bases). The length of the CDR3 is 13 residues. CDR1 is MNHEY and CDR2 is SMNVEV in the germline V gene (reference sequence). Trimming took 8 bases from V and 4 from J, leaving 13 bases between them. CDR3 region: CASSRQFPDTQYF. DNA of the CDR3: TGTGCCAGCTCCCGACAGTTTCCAGATACGCAGTATTTT.